Listed here are 18 T cell receptor beta chains from one sample, sequenced in a study of blood T cell repertoires in COVID-19. Repertoires were generated with immunoSEQ multiplex PCR, while TCRdb's copy carries only in-frame clones and drops some. Among approximately 100,000 clones, 75% to 90% were seen once, and the ten largest hold 32%. The sample taken for sequencing was peripheral blood. These receptors were taken from an elderly woman with acute or convalescent COVID-19.

The chain joins TRBV7-2 to TRBJ1-2; the D gene is possibly TRBD1 (6 bases). Germline V gene data show CDR1 as SGHTA and CDR2 as FQGNSA. The CDR3 totals 14 residues. Trimming cost V 4 bases and J 0 bases, with 9 bases left between them. The CDR3 sequence is CASSSTGSNYGYTF. The CDR3 nucleotides read TGTGCCAGCAGCTCCACAGGGTCTAACTATGGCTACACCTTC. The variable domain in full, with the rest retrieved from reference TRBV7-2 and TRBJ1-2, is GAGVSQSPSNKVTEKGKDVELRCDPISGHTALYWYRQSLGQGLEFLIYFQGNSAPDKSGLPSDRFSAERTGGSVSTLTIQRTQQEDSAVYLCASSSTGSNYGYTFGSGTRLTVV.

The chain employs TRBV30 and TRBJ1-3; D is unclear. The germline V gene encodes CDR1 GTSNPN and CDR2 SVGIG (reference sequence). The CDR3 length is 12 residues. The CDR3 DNA is TGTGCTCAAGGGAGTTCTGGAAACACCATATATTTT. It yields the protein CAQGSSGNTIYF. Together with reference TRBV30 and TRBJ1-3, the CDR3 gives the full variable domain: SQTIHQWPATLVQPVGSPLSLECTVEGTSNPNLYWYRQAAGRGLQLLFYSVGIGQISSEVPQNLSASRPQDRQFILSSKKLLLSDSGFYLCAQGSSGNTIYFGEGSWLTVV.

This chain uses TRBV9 with TRBJ2-1; D perhaps matches TRBD2 (7 bases). V was clipped by 0 bases and J by 3 bases, with 16 bases between them. The CDR3 consists of 17 residues. CDR1 SGDLS and CDR2 YYNGEE come from the germline V gene. CDR3 DNA: TGTGCCAGCAGCGTAGAAAAGGGGGGGCCTTTCTACAATGAGCAGTTCTTC. Translated: CASSVEKGGPFYNEQFF.

The rearrangement uses TRBV19 and TRBJ2-7; 8 bases are shared with TRBD1. The germline CDR1 and CDR2 sequences are LNHDA and SQIVND (reference sequence). V was pared by 7 bases and J by 0 bases, with 5 bases of the junction left unmatched. This CDR3 comprises 14 residues. DNA of the CDR3: TGTGCCAGTACCTGGACAGGGAGCTCCTACGAGCAGTACTTC. Translation: CASTWTGSSYEQYF.

The gene calls are TRBV7-6 and TRBJ2-7; the D gene is possibly TRBD1 (6 bases). The CDR3 runs to 14 residues. The germline CDR1 and CDR2 sequences are SGHVS and FNYEAQ. The V end was cut by 2 bases, the J end by 4 bases, with 12 bases between. The CDR3 region is CASSLRTVPYEQYF. Here the CDR3 DNA reads TGTGCCAGCAGCTTACGGACAGTTCCGTACGAGCAGTACTTC.

The rearrangement links TRBV2 to TRBJ1-5; possible D gene TRBD1, 5 bases. Trimming shortened V by 6 bases and J by 5 bases, and 23 bases separated the two germline ends. CDR3 length equals 17 residues. Germline V gene data show CDR1 as SNHLY and CDR2 as FYNNEI. As DNA, the CDR3 is TGTGCCAGCAGCGGTCGTAGGCGGGGGTTCTTTTATCAGCCCCAGCATTTT. It codes for CASSGRRRGFFYQPQHF.

The chain combines TRBV30 with TRBJ2-6; 7 bases agree with TRBD1. This CDR3 is built from 19 residues. V shed 4 bases, J shed 1 base, and the junction held 16 bases outside the gene matches. Looked up from germline, CDR1 is GTSNPN and CDR2 is SVGIG (reference sequence). Written as DNA, the CDR3 is TGTGCCTGGAAAGGCCTTGGGACAGTGCTACTTTCTGGGGCCAACGTCCTGACTTTC. Its translation is CAWKGLGTVLLSGANVLTF.

The chain links TRBV7-2 to TRBJ1-2, with D hard to call. Germline CDR1 and CDR2: SGHTA and FQGNSA. Between the trimmed V and J ends, which lost 3 bases and 3 bases, there was a span of 8 bases. This CDR3 comprises 13 residues. Here the CDR3 reads CASSFVNYYGYTF. The CDR3 DNA reads as TGTGCCAGCAGCTTTGTAAACTACTATGGCTACACCTTC.

This rearrangement joins TRBV30 to TRBJ1-2, with D possibly matching TRBD1 (6 bases). The germline V gene encodes CDR1 GTSNPN and CDR2 SVGIG (reference sequence). The CDR3 has 16 amino acids. V dropped 1 base and J dropped 5 bases, with 20 bases sitting between them. The CDR3 spells CAWSASSGLRGYGYTF. DNA of the CDR3: TGTGCCTGGAGTGCCTCATCCGGGTTAAGGGGGTATGGCTACACCTTC.

This chain links TRBV11-2 with TRBJ2-7, with a tentative D call TRBD1 (6 bases). CDR3 length: 15 residues. In germline, CDR1 is SGHAT, CDR2 FQNNGV. Deletions cut 0 bases from V and 3 bases from J, with 12 bases between. The CDR3 protein is CASSLEGASYYEQYF. The DNA for the CDR3 is TGTGCCAGCAGCTTAGAGGGGGCCAGCTACTACGAGCAGTACTTC.

This chain links TRBV9 with TRBJ2-5, with a weak D call TRBD1 (5 bases). Germline loops: CDR1 SGDLS, CDR2 YYNGEE. V shed 0 bases and J shed 5 bases, with 17 bases lying between them. This CDR3 has 16 residues. CDR3 protein: CASSVGSGPWLETQYF. CDR3 nucleotides: TGTGCCAGCAGCGTAGGTTCAGGGCCCTGGCTGGAGACCCAGTACTTC.

The chain carries TRBV11-2 and TRBJ1-4; TRBD1 matches at 7 bases. The V gene's germline CDR1 is SGHAT and CDR2 FQNNGV. The CDR3 has 14 residues. With 5 bases clipped from V and 4 bases from J, the junction kept 4 bases outside the gene matches. The CDR3 loop reads CASSPGQFNEKLFF. CDR3 DNA: TGTGCCAGCAGCCCGGGACAGTTTAATGAAAAACTGTTTTTT. Full variable domain (rest looked up from reference TRBV11-2 and TRBJ1-4): EAGVAQSPRYKIIEKRQSVAFWCNPISGHATLYWYQQILGQGPKLLIQFQNNGVVDDSQLPKDRFSAERLKGVDSTLKIQPAKLEDSAVYLCASSPGQFNEKLFFGSGTQLSVL.

The chain recombines TRBV7-2 with TRBJ1-2; perhaps TRBD1 as D (5 bases). Germline CDR1 SGHTA, CDR2 FQGNSA. CDR3 length: 12 amino acids. With 6 bases removed from V and 8 bases from J, the gap between germline ends came to 13 bases. The CDR3 is CASSLGQRGYTF. The DNA of the CDR3 is TGTGCCAGCAGTCTAGGACAAAGGGGCTACACCTTC.

Details on this clone: The same CDR3 arises from other DNA sequences in this sample as well. The chain joins TRBV18 to TRBJ1-1, with D hard to call. V shed 3 bases and J shed 1 base, with 6 bases lying between them. The germline gives CDR1 KGHSH, CDR2 LQKENI. CDR3 size: 13 residues. For the CDR3, the DNA is TGTGCCAGCTCACCGCGGGGGAACACTGAAGCTTTCTTT. This translates into CASSPRGNTEAFF. The whole variable domain, filled in from reference TRBV18 and TRBJ1-1, reads NAGVMQNPRHLVRRRGQEARLRCSPMKGHSHVYWYRQLPEEGLKFMVYLQKENIIDESGMPKERFSAEFPKEGPSILRIQQVVRGDSAAYFCASSPRGNTEAFFGQGTRLTVV.

The V gene is TRBV12-3 or TRBV12-4, the J gene TRBJ2-7, with 8 bases that match TRBD2. The V gene end was trimmed by 5 bases and the J gene end by 3 bases; junction bases not matched to a gene: 3. There are 13 residues in the CDR3. This chain's CDR3 is CASSKRGSYEQYF. The DNA for the CDR3 is TGTGCCAGCAGTAAGCGGGGGAGCTACGAGCAGTACTTC.

The chain uses TRBV24-1 and TRBJ2-7, with 8 positions matching TRBD1. V lost 0 bases and J lost 3; bases outside the gene matches: 3. Per germline, CDR1 KGHDR and CDR2 SFDVKD. The CDR3 length is 15 residues. In DNA form, the CDR3 reads TGTGCCACCAGTGATTTGTTCGACAGGGGCTACGAGCAGTACTTC. As protein: CATSDLFDRGYEQYF.

The genes are TRBV5-1 and TRBJ2-7, with TRBD1 identical over 7 bases. This CDR3 has 15 amino acids. V was pared by 5 bases and J by 0 bases, with 8 bases of the junction left unmatched. Germline assignment: CDR1 SGHRS and CDR2 YFSETQ. The CDR3, as DNA: TGCGCCAGCAGAACCGGGACAGCCAGCTCCTACGAGCAGTACTTC. The encoded protein is CASRTGTASSYEQYF. Full variable domain (rest looked up from reference TRBV5-1 and TRBJ2-7): KAGVTQTPRYLIKTRGQQVTLSCSPISGHRSVSWYQQTPGQGLQFLFEYFSETQRNKGNFPGRFSGRQFSNSRSEMNVSTLELGDSALYLCASRTGTASSYEQYFGPGTRLTVT.

Only one count was recorded for this clone. This chain links TRBV18 with TRBJ1-5, with D perhaps TRBD1 (5 bases). The CDR3 runs to 15 residues. V was cut by 3 bases and J by 7 bases, with 16 bases left in between. Germline V CDR1 and CDR2: KGHSH, LQKENI. Written as DNA, the CDR3 is TGTGCCAGCTCACCGGGTCAGGGAACTGGCCAGCCCCAGCATTTT. It codes for CASSPGQGTGQPQHF.